This entry concerns a single T cell receptor beta chain. The antigen remains unidentified. With a J-beta primer mix and a sample-barcoded 5' primer, a second PCR ran about 7 to 12 cycles. Tags on each cDNA molecule came from a template-switch adaptor with 12 random nucleotides. TCRdb analysed the 5' RACE reads with MiXCR anew, one entry per CDR3 protein. The sample comprises roughly 650,000 distinct CDR3 sequences, about 34% of which are singletons, and approximately 15% rests with the top ten. The record originates from a study of blood T cells in healthy people across ages. V lost 3 bases, J lost 2 bases, and 12 bases lay in between. The CDR3 is made up of 14 amino acids. Looked up from germline, CDR1 is GTSNPN and CDR2 is SVGIG (reference sequence). Each individual donor underwent a draw of ten milliliters of peripheral blood. Isolated PBMCs totaled at least 6.5 million in each sample. Study-level points and caveats: Comparison with aged donors showed that long-lived donors had more naive CD4+ cells and higher diversity.

The rearrangement joins TRBV30 to TRBJ2-3; D might be TRBD2 (7 bases). The specimen was blood. This TCR derives from an elderly woman in good health. The CDR3 reads CAWSLGGPTDTQYF. The CDR3 nucleotides are TGTGCCTGGAGCTTGGGGGGGCCCACAGATACGCAGTATTTT.